This is a list of T cell receptor beta chains from one sample in a study of cytomegalovirus exposure and HLA in healthy donors. Generated by immunoSEQ multiplex PCR, the TCRdb table keeps only in-frame clones and is missing some. Of around 130,000 clones detected, about 85% appear once; the ten largest clones hold roughly 1.7%. The material sequenced was PBMCs. These receptors originate from a boy younger than 18 in good health and CMV-seronegative. Each CDR3 is given with its conserved first and last residue. The D gene is left open where the match is weak. Size is omitted from some rows. Given values are once, few, many or a class for expanded clones.

>TRBV5-1|TRBJ2-1|NA|NA
CASRAGLERTYNEQFF
TGCGCCAGCAGGGCCGGTTTGGAGAGAACCTACAATGAGCAGTTCTTC
>TRBV21-1|TRBJ2-3|NA|NA
CASSAPWRGGSTDTQYF
TGTGCCAGCAGCGCCCCCTGGCGGGGGGGAAGCACAGATACGCAGTATTTT
>TRBV19|TRBJ1-1|TRBD1|NA
CASTITDRGAEAFF
TGTGCCAGTACCATAACGGACAGGGGCGCTGAAGCTTTCTTT
>TRBV27|TRBJ2-7|NA|NA
CASSFSEGYEQYF
TGTGCCAGCAGTTTTAGTGAGGGCTACGAGCAGTACTTC
>TRBV9|TRBJ2-7|NA|NA
CASSVAFYEQYF
TGTGCCAGCAGCGTAGCGTTCTACGAGCAGTACTTC
>TRBV15|TRBJ1-1|TRBD1|NA
CATSSTGAAEAFF
TGTGCCACCAGCTCGACAGGGGCCGCTGAAGCTTTCTTT
>TRBV27|TRBJ2-3|TRBD2|NA
CASSSGLAGGADTQYF
TGTGCCAGCAGTTCCGGACTAGCGGGAGGGGCAGATACGCAGTATTTT
>TRBV2|TRBJ2-4|TRBD2|once
CATLPGEGKNIQYF
TGTGCTACCCTTCCGGGGGAGGGAAAAAACATTCAGTACTTC
>TRBV7-9|TRBJ1-5|TRBD1|NA
CASSAPGQGDQPQHF
TGTGCCAGCAGCGCACCGGGACAGGGGGATCAGCCCCAGCATTTT
>TRBV7-2|TRBJ2-1|NA|NA
CASSLVLSTQFF
TGTGCCAGCAGCTTAGTCCTATCCACCCAGTTCTTC
>TRBV7-9|TRBJ1-1|NA|once
CSSSPDTGTTFF
TGTTCCAGCAGCCCTGATACAGGGACAACTTTCTTT
>TRBV5-5|TRBJ2-7|NA|NA
CASSLAEGQTYEQYF
TGTGCCAGCAGCTTGGCCGAAGGACAGACTTACGAGCAGTACTTC
>TRBV5-1|TRBJ2-3|NA|few
CASSLRGVQPDTQYF
TGCGCCAGCAGCTTGAGAGGAGTCCAGCCCGATACGCAGTATTTT
>TRBV27|TRBJ2-3|TRBD1|once
CASSLSTGTGRLDTQYF
TGTGCCAGCAGTTTATCAACCGGGACAGGCCGATTAGATACGCAGTATTTT
>TRBV18|TRBJ2-2|NA|NA
CASSPSGTGGYTGELFF
TGTGCCAGCTCACCATCCGGGACTGGGGGATACACCGGGGAGCTGTTTTTT
>TRBV6-1|TRBJ2-7|NA|NA
CASSGGKLYEQYF
TGTGCCAGCAGTGGCGGGAAGCTCTACGAGCAGTACTTC
>TRBV7-2|TRBJ2-1|NA|NA
CASSLVAGTFNEQFF
TGTGCCAGCAGCTTAGTGGCGGGGACCTTCAATGAGCAGTTCTTC
>TRBV9|TRBJ2-5|TRBD1|NA
CASSMRDREETQYF
TGTGCCAGCAGCATGCGGGACAGGGAGGAGACCCAGTACTTC
>TRBV19|TRBJ1-4|TRBD1|NA
CASSRVLKDRGQTNEKLFF
TGTGCCAGTAGTAGAGTACTTAAGGACAGGGGGCAGACTAATGAAAAACTGTTTTTT
>TRBV5-4|TRBJ2-7|TRBD1|NA
CASSLDRGNYEQYF
TGTGCCAGCAGCTTGGACAGGGGGAACTACGAGCAGTACTTC
>TRBV9|TRBJ2-1|TRBD2|NA
CASSQRLAGVWDEQFF
TGTGCCAGCAGCCAGCGACTAGCGGGAGTCTGGGATGAGCAGTTCTTC
>TRBV2|TRBJ2-7|NA|NA
CASGVVHEQYF
TGTGCCAGCGGAGTCGTACACGAGCAGTACTTC
>TRBV5-4|TRBJ2-5|TRBD1|NA
CASSSGTEETQYF
TGTGCCAGCAGCTCCGGGACAGAAGAGACCCAGTACTTC
>TRBV28|TRBJ2-2|TRBD2|NA
CASSLRDYVTTTGELFF
TGTGCCAGCAGTTTGCGGGACTACGTAACCACCACCGGGGAGCTGTTTTTT
>TRBV4-3|TRBJ2-1|NA|once
CASSQESTYNNEQFF
TGCGCCAGCAGCCAAGAATCGACTTATAACAATGAGCAGTTCTTC
>TRBV7-2|TRBJ2-7|TRBD2|NA
CASSLGGLATEQYF
TGTGCCAGCAGCTTAGGGGGACTAGCGACCGAGCAGTACTTC
>TRBV10-3|TRBJ1-5|NA|NA
CAISERQGSNQPQHF
TGTGCCATCAGTGAGCGGCAGGGCTCTAATCAGCCCCAGCATTTT
>TRBV6-5|TRBJ1-1|TRBD1|NA
CASSRGQGLNTEAFF
TGTGCCAGCAGTCGAGGACAGGGATTGAACACTGAAGCTTTCTTT
>TRBV5-1|TRBJ2-5|NA|NA
CASSLGSQETQYF
TGCGCCAGCAGCTTAGGGAGCCAAGAGACCCAGTACTTC
>TRBV11-2|TRBJ1-1|NA|NA
CASSGTYTEAFF
TGTGCCAGCTCAGGGACTTACACTGAAGCTTTCTTT
>TRBV19|TRBJ1-1|NA|NA
CASNVNTEAFF
TGTGCCAGTAATGTAAACACTGAAGCTTTCTTT
>TRBV7-9|TRBJ2-7|TRBD2|NA
CASSPYSAGTSVSYEQYF
TGTGCCAGCAGCCCATACTCCGCCGGGACTAGTGTCTCGTACGAGCAGTACTTC
>TRBV5-1|TRBJ1-1|TRBD1|NA
CASSLGGTGGALNTEAFF
TGCGCCAGCAGCTTGGGGGGGACAGGGGGCGCTTTGAACACTGAAGCTTTCTTT
>TRBV30|TRBJ2-7|TRBD1|NA
CAWSGRDRDYEQYF
TGTGCCTGGAGCGGCCGGGACAGGGACTACGAGCAGTACTTC
>TRBV10-3|TRBJ1-6|TRBD1|NA
CAISESDRVSSPLHF
TGTGCCATCAGTGAGTCAGACAGGGTCTCCTCACCCCTCCACTTT
>TRBV11-3|TRBJ2-1|NA|NA
CASSWTAYNEQFF
TGTGCCAGCAGTTGGACAGCCTACAATGAGCAGTTCTTC
>TRBV15|TRBJ1-5|NA|NA
CATSRVRGSNQPQHF
TGTGCCACCAGCAGAGTGAGGGGGAGCAATCAGCCCCAGCATTTT
>TRBV5-1|TRBJ1-4|NA|NA
CASSLEVGTEKLFF
TGCGCCAGCAGCCTAGAAGTGGGTACCGAAAAACTGTTTTTT
>TRBV4-1|TRBJ1-5|TRBD1|few
CASSQAGGSNQPQHF
TGCGCCAGCAGCCAAGCAGGGGGTAGCAATCAGCCCCAGCATTTT
>TRBV29-1|TRBJ2-2|NA|NA
CSVEDLGGQSGTGELFF
TGCAGCGTTGAAGATCTGGGGGGACAGTCGGGCACCGGGGAGCTGTTTTTT
>TRBV6-1|TRBJ1-2|TRBD1|once
CASSEWTGGLYGYTF
TGTGCCAGCAGTGAATGGACAGGGGGCCTCTATGGCTACACCTTC